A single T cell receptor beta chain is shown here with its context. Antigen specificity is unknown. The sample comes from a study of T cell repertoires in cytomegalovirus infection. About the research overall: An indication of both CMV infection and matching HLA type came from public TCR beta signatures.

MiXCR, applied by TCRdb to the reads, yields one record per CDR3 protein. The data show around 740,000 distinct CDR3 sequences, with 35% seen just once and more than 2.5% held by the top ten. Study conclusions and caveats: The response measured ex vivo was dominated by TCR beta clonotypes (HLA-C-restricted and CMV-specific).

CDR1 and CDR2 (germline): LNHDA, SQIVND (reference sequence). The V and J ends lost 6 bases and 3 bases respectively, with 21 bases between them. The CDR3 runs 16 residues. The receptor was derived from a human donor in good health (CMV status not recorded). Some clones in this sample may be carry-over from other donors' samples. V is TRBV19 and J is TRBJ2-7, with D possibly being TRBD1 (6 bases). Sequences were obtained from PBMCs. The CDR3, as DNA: TGTGCCAGTAGCCTTGGCCCCACAGGGAAGAGCTACGAGCAGTACTTC. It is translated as CASSLGPTGKSYEQYF.